This TCR beta chain was captured in a study of cytomegalovirus exposure and HLA in healthy donors. Overall study results and limits: According to a subsequent analysis, TCR clusters from the first cohort were inclined to appear together in the 120 validation repertoires.

This table comes from immunoSEQ multiplex PCR, and its TCRdb copy is limited to in-frame clones, with some not included. The table records approximately 230,000 clones, roughly 87% of them present only once. This CDR3 is 15 amino acids long. V trimming: 4 bases; J trimming: 4 bases; junction bases outside the gene matches: 9. The germline gives CDR1 SGHRS, CDR2 YFSETQ. Concerning this clone: Its antigen remains unknown.

This receptor was identified in a man aged 18 to 29 in good health and CMV-seropositive. Sequences were obtained from PBMCs. The gene calls are TRBV5-1 and TRBJ1-2, with TRBD1 identical over 8 bases. CDR3 in DNA: TGCGCCAGCAGCGGTCAGGGGGCGCGAGGCTATGGCTACACCTTC. It encodes CASSGQGARGYGYTF.